A selection of T cell receptor beta chains follows, all from one sample in a study of blood T cell repertoires in COVID-19. The protocol was immunoSEQ multiplex PCR, while the TCRdb copy is restricted to in-frame clones and leaves out a portion. The sample lists roughly 200,000 clones; about 88% were seen once. Sample: PBMCs or T cells enriched from blood (not recorded which). The source of these receptors is a woman aged 40 to 49 with acute COVID-19. Each CDR3 is given with its conserved first and last residue.

CDR3 length | J gene | V gene | CDR3 protein
15 | TRBJ1-2 | TRBV7-9 | CASSSRDRLNYGYTF
17 | TRBJ1-2 | TRBV5-6 | CASSPPGDRRSNYGYTF
15 | TRBJ1-6 | TRBV30 | CAWSGRTAYNSPLHF
14 | TRBJ1-6 | TRBV6-5 | CASRPTGLNSPLHF
16 | TRBJ2-1 | TRBV15 | CATSALTGESYNEQFF
11 | TRBJ2-7 | TRBV29-1 | CSVTGSYEQYF
12 | TRBJ2-7 | TRBV6-5 | CASSLAGYEQYF
16 | TRBJ2-5 | TRBV5-1 | CASSLSGQGAAETQYF
16 | TRBJ2-3 | TRBV5-8 | CASSLGTGGGTDTQYF
17 | TRBJ1-1 | TRBV7-9 | CASSLDGGDRGHTEAFF
15 | TRBJ2-5 | TRBV25-1 | CASSEVQGAAETQYF